This is a list of T cell receptor beta chains from one sample in a study of blood T cell repertoires in COVID-19. Clones were sequenced by immunoSEQ multiplex PCR, and TCRdb holds only the in-frame ones, with some missing. The sample carries 95,000 to 110,000 clones, 70% to 90% recorded once. What was sequenced was peripheral blood. The source of these receptors is a man in his fifties with active or convalescent COVID-19. The CDR3 runs from the conserved cysteine through the conserved F or W. Not all rows give a size; the values are once, few, many and, for expanded clones, a class.

clone_size	j_call	v_call	cdr3_aa
few	TRBJ2-6	TRBV6-1	CASSEGASGANVLTF
NA	TRBJ2-2	TRBV11-3	CASSLEGLAGTGELFF
NA	TRBJ1-4	TRBV5-1	CASRLTGTGGGEKLFF
few	TRBJ2-3	TRBV28	CASSLWGAGADTQYF
once	TRBJ2-7	TRBV9	CASSVDISQQYF
once	TRBJ2-2	TRBV11-2	CASSDQGLNTGELFF
NA	TRBJ2-7	TRBV30	CAWSAGDWSAYEQYF
few	TRBJ1-1	TRBV18	CASSPRSGTEAFF
NA	TRBJ1-3	TRBV28	CASSLPGQGSSGNTIYF
NA	TRBJ1-2	TRBV7-2	CASSSGQGDIGGYTF
NA	TRBJ1-3	TRBV28	CATSRGGAGNTIYF
NA	TRBJ2-3	TRBV6-4	CASSPGSSTDTQYF
NA	TRBJ1-4	TRBV4-3	CASRGAEEKLFF
NA	TRBJ1-1	TRBV2	CASSGGVMNTEAFF